This note documents a single T cell receptor (beta chain) sequence. This specimen comes from a study of technical replicates of blood from several donors. Repertoires were generated with immunoSEQ multiplex PCR, while TCRdb's copy carries only in-frame clones and drops some. This table holds roughly 79,000 clones, about 94% found once. Germline V gene data show CDR1 as SGHTS and CDR2 as YDEGEE. The CDR3 runs 14 residues. The junction had 8 bases not matched to a gene; V was cut back by 5 bases and J by 7 bases. The V and J genes are TRBV5-8 and TRBJ1-1, with 10 positions matching TRBD1. The receptor was derived from a human donor in good health. Sequences were obtained from T cells isolated from PBMCs. The CDR3 here is CASRPQGQGYEAFF. The CDR3 DNA reads TGTGCCAGCAGACCGCAGGGACAGGGGTATGAAGCTTTCTTT.